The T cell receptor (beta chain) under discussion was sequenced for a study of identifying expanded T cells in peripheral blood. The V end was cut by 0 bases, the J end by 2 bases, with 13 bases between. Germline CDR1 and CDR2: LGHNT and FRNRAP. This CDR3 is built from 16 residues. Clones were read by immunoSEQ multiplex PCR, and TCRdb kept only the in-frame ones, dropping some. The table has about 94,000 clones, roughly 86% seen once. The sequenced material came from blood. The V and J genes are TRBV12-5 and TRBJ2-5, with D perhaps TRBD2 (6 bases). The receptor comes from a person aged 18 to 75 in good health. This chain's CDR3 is CASGLVLGGRQETQYF. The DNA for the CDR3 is TGTGCTAGTGGTTTGGTACTGGGAGGACGGCAAGAGACCCAGTACTTC.